The rows below give T cell receptor beta chains drawn from one sample of a study of PD-1 blockade in classical Hodgkin lymphoma. Sequenced by immunoSEQ multiplex PCR; TCRdb stores in-frame clones only, minus some. Here the sample spans about 94,000 clones, approximately 92% being singletons. Sequences were derived from peripheral blood mononuclear cells (PBMCs), sampled before the second cycle of nivolumab. These receptors all come from a human donor with classical Hodgkin lymphoma. The CDR3 runs from the conserved cysteine through the conserved F or W. D genes are given only for firm matches. Clone size is stated in some rows and not others, as once, few, many or a class when expanded.

D,size,V,J,DNA,CDR3
.,.,TRBV27,TRBJ2-3,TGTGCCAGCAGTTTCGCGGGGTATACAGATACGCAGTATTTT,CASSFAGYTDTQYF
.,.,TRBV6-6,TRBJ2-4,TGTGCCAGCAGACCAGCGGGTATCGGCATTCAGTACTTC,CASRPAGIGIQYF
.,.,TRBV7-6,TRBJ2-7,TGTGCCAGCAGCTTATCGGTAGGGTCCTACGAGCAGTACTTC,CASSLSVGSYEQYF
.,.,TRBV7-2,TRBJ1-4,TGTGCCAGCAGCTTAGTCGACAAGGGGAATGAAAAACTGTTTTTT,CASSLVDKGNEKLFF
.,.,TRBV7-9,TRBJ2-1,TGTGCCAGCAGCTTAGGCAGTTGGGCTTGGGATGAGCAGTTCTTC,CASSLGSWAWDEQFF
TRBD1,.,TRBV28,TRBJ1-5,TGTGCCAGCAGCCCGACAGGGCGGCAGCCCCAGCATTTT,CASSPTGRQPQHF
.,.,TRBV5-1,TRBJ2-2,TGCGCCAGCAGTTATCCCGGGGAGCTGTTTTTT,CASSYPGELFF
TRBD1,once,TRBV5-6,TRBJ1-1,TGTGCCAGCAGCTTGAAGGCCAGGGGGGGCACTGAAGCTTTCTTT,CASSLKARGGTEAFF
.,.,TRBV28,TRBJ1-3,TGTGCCAGCAGGACAGTGGACTCTGGAAACACCATATATTTT,CASRTVDSGNTIYF
.,once,TRBV4-2,TRBJ1-1,TGTGCCAGCAGCCAAGATATAGCAGGGTCAATAGAAGCTTTCTTT,CASSQDIAGSIEAFF
TRBD2,.,TRBV27,TRBJ2-1,TGTGCCAGCAGCTCACCGGGACTAGCGGGAGTCCAGGGCGTGCAGTTCTTC,CASSSPGLAGVQGVQFF
TRBD1,.,TRBV4-2,TRBJ2-5,TGTGCCAGCAGCCAAGGGAGGGACAGGGGCGAAGAAGAGACCCAGTACTTC,CASSQGRDRGEEETQYF
.,.,TRBV9,TRBJ1-4,TGTGCCAGCAGCTTAAGACAGACAACTAATGAAAAACTGTTTTTT,CASSLRQTTNEKLFF
.,.,TRBV6-5,TRBJ1-5,TGTGCCAGCAGCCAGACGGGGGGCCCTCAGCCCCAGCATTTT,CASSQTGGPQPQHF
TRBD2,.,TRBV5-1,TRBJ2-3,TGCGCCAGCACCCCGGGGGGGGATACGCAGTATTTT,CASTPGGDTQYF
.,.,TRBV15,TRBJ2-1,TGTGCCACCAGCTTTGCGCGGGACAGCCACAATGAGCAGTTCTTC,CATSFARDSHNEQFF
TRBD1,.,TRBV28,TRBJ2-5,TGTGCCAGCAGTTCAGGACAGGACGAGTCCCAGTACTTC,CASSSGQDESQYF
.,.,TRBV28,TRBJ1-1,TGTGCCAGCAGAGATCCGGGACTCCTGATGAACACTGAAGCTTTCTTT,CASRDPGLLMNTEAFF
.,.,TRBV29-1,TRBJ2-4,TGCAGCGTTGAAGATTCTACAGAAGGGGACATTCAGTACTTC,CSVEDSTEGDIQYF
.,few,TRBV6-5,TRBJ2-5,TGTGCCAGCAGTTACGTGGGGGCCGAAGAGACCCAGTACTTC,CASSYVGAEETQYF
.,.,TRBV18,TRBJ2-2,TGTGCCAGCTCGCCGGAGCAGATCGGGGAGCTGTTTTTT,CASSPEQIGELFF
.,.,TRBV4-1,TRBJ2-3,TGCGCCAGCAGCGAAATTTGGGACACAGATACGCAGTATTTT,CASSEIWDTDTQYF
.,.,TRBV28,TRBJ1-5,TGTGCCAGCAGTGTAAATCAGCCCCAGCATTTT,CASSVNQPQHF
.,.,TRBV27,TRBJ2-2,TGTGCCAGCAGTCCCCCTACTGGCACCGGGGAGCTGTTTTTT,CASSPPTGTGELFF
.,.,TRBV18,TRBJ2-5,TGTGCCAGCTCACCTCAGTCCCAAGAGACCCAGTACTTC,CASSPQSQETQYF
.,.,TRBV5-1,TRBJ2-6,TGCGCCAGCAGGCTGAAACAGGGCTCTGGGGCCAACGTCCTGACTTTC,CASRLKQGSGANVLTF
TRBD2,.,TRBV9,TRBJ2-1,TGTGCCAGCAGCGTAGGTGGCGGGAGAGTAAGGAATGAGCAGTTCTTC,CASSVGGGRVRNEQFF
.,.,TRBV28,TRBJ2-3,TGTGCCAGCGGGGACTTTGATACAGATACGCAGTATTTT,CASGDFDTDTQYF
TRBD1,.,TRBV5-4,TRBJ1-6,TGTGCCAGCAGCGTGGACAGGCATAATTCACCCCTCCACTTT,CASSVDRHNSPLHF
TRBD1,.,TRBV7-9,TRBJ1-4,TGTGCCAGCAGCCCGACCGGGACAGGGTATGAAAAACTGTTTTTT,CASSPTGTGYEKLFF
.,.,TRBV25-1,TRBJ2-1,TGTGCCAGCAGTGATCGCGGTGGGGCTGAGCAGTTCTTC,CASSDRGGAEQFF
.,few,TRBV4-1,TRBJ2-7,TGCGCCAGGAAGTGTGGGGACCAAGCTGCCTACGAGCAGTACTTC,CARKCGDQAAYEQYF
.,.,TRBV27,TRBJ2-1,TGTGCCAGCAGTTTATTGGGGGTGGCTGAGCAGTTCTTC,CASSLLGVAEQFF
TRBD1,.,TRBV4-1,TRBJ1-1,TGCGCCAGCAGCCAATCCGGGACAGGGTTTACTGAAGCTTTCTTT,CASSQSGTGFTEAFF
.,.,TRBV28,TRBJ2-1,TGTGCCAGCAGTTTGGAGAGCTCCTACAATGAGCAGTTCTTC,CASSLESSYNEQFF
TRBD1,.,TRBV5-5,TRBJ1-5,TGTGCCAGCAGCCGAACCATCCAGGGGGCGCTTGGCAATCAGCCCCAGCATTTT,CASSRTIQGALGNQPQHF
TRBD2,.,TRBV11-2,TRBJ2-1,TGTGCCAGCAGCCATAGCGGGAACTACAATGAGCAGTTCTTC,CASSHSGNYNEQFF
TRBD1,.,TRBV10-2,TRBJ1-2,TGCGCCAGTTCCGGAGAAAACAGGGGCTATGGCTACACCTTC,CASSGENRGYGYTF
TRBD1,.,TRBV4-2,TRBJ2-1,TGTGCCAGCAGCCAAGATAGGACAGGCTACAATGAGCAGTTCTTC,CASSQDRTGYNEQFF
TRBD1,.,TRBV28,TRBJ2-7,TGTGCCAGCAGTCCCCCTGCGCCCCGGGACAGCCACGAGCAGTACTTC,CASSPPAPRDSHEQYF
.,.,TRBV19,TRBJ2-1,TGTGCCAGTAGTGTGGGACTTCACAATGAGCAGTTCTTC,CASSVGLHNEQFF
TRBD1,.,TRBV25-1,TRBJ2-3,TGTGCCAGCACTTCGGGACAGGTGGCCAATACGCAGTATTTT,CASTSGQVANTQYF
TRBD2,.,TRBV19,TRBJ2-1,TGTGCCAGTAGGGCCAGGGAGGGCAATGAGCAGTTCTTC,CASRAREGNEQFF
.,.,TRBV19,TRBJ2-3,TGTGCCAGTAGTACCCACATCACAGATACGCAGTATTTT,CASSTHITDTQYF
.,.,TRBV20-1,TRBJ2-6,TGCAGTGCTAGTGGGGCCAACGTCCTGACTTTC,CSASGANVLTF
.,.,TRBV29-1,TRBJ2-5,TGCAGCGCTAGTGCACAGGGAAGGTGGGGGGAGACCCAGTACTTC,CSASAQGRWGETQYF
.,.,TRBV7-9,TRBJ1-4,TGTGCCAGCAGCTTAGAAAGGTCAGGGGCAACTAATGAAAAACTGTTTTTT,CASSLERSGATNEKLFF
.,.,TRBV15,TRBJ2-7,TGTGCCACCAGTCAGGGCAGCTACGAGCAGTACTTC,CATSQGSYEQYF
.,.,TRBV28,TRBJ1-1,TGTGCCAGCAGTCTTCGGACCTCGGAGGCTTTCTTT,CASSLRTSEAFF
.,.,TRBV6-5,TRBJ1-6,TGTGCCAGCAGTTACCGTGGCGATCCCAATTCACCCCTCCACTTT,CASSYRGDPNSPLHF
.,.,TRBV7-2,TRBJ2-7,TGTGCCAGCACCACGGGAGCAGGAGCCTCCTACGAGCAGTACTTC,CASTTGAGASYEQYF
TRBD1,.,TRBV6-4,TRBJ1-2,TGTGCCAGCAGTCCGGACAGGGGGTACGGCTACACCTTC,CASSPDRGYGYTF
TRBD1,once,TRBV28,TRBJ2-1,TGTGCCAGCAGCCCGACAGGGAACTCCTACAATGAGCAGTTCTTC,CASSPTGNSYNEQFF
.,.,TRBV7-2,TRBJ1-2,TGTGCCAGCAGCTTACGGGGGGGCGGTAACTATGGCTACACCTTC,CASSLRGGGNYGYTF
TRBD2,.,TRBV4-1,TRBJ2-7,TGCGCCAGCAGCCAGGGACTAGCGGGAGGGACCTACGAGCAGTACTTC,CASSQGLAGGTYEQYF
TRBD2,.,TRBV6-1,TRBJ2-3,TGTGCCAGCAGCTATGGACTAGCTCCCACAGATACGCAGTATTTT,CASSYGLAPTDTQYF
.,.,TRBV7-2,TRBJ2-6,TGTGCCAGCAGTCCCGGGGCGGAAGGGGCCAACGTCCTGACTTTC,CASSPGAEGANVLTF
TRBD2,.,TRBV6-5,TRBJ2-5,TGTGCCAGCAGAATAGCGGGGGGGTACCAAGAGACCCAGTACTTC,CASRIAGGYQETQYF
.,once,TRBV6-5,TRBJ1-3,TGTGCCAGCAGACCGCGGCTTATTTCTGGAAACACCATATATTTT,CASRPRLISGNTIYF